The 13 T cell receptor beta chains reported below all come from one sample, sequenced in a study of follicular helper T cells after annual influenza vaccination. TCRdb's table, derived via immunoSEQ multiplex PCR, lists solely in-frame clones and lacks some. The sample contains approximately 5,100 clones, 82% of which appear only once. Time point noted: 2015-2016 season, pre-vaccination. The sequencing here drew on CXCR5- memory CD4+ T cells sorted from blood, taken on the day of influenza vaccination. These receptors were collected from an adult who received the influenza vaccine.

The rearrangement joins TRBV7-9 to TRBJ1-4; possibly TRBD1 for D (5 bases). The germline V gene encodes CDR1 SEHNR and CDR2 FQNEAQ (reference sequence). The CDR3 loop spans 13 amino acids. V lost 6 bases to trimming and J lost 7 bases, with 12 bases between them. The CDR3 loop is CASRPGGGEKLFF. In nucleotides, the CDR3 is TGTGCCAGCAGACCGGGTGGGGGTGAAAAACTGTTTTTT.

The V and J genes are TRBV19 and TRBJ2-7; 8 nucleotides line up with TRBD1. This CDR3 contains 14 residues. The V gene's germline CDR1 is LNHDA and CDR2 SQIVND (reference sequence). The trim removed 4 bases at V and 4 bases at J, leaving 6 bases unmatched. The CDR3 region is CASSTGTGPYEQYF. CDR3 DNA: TGTGCCAGTAGTACCGGGACAGGCCCTTACGAGCAGTACTTC.

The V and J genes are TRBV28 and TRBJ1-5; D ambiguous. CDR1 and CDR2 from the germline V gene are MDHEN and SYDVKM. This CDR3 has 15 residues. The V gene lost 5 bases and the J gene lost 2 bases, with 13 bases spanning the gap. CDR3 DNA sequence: TGTGCCAGCAGTCAGGCAGGTAGAGGCAATCAGCCCCAGCATTTT. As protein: CASSQAGRGNQPQHF.

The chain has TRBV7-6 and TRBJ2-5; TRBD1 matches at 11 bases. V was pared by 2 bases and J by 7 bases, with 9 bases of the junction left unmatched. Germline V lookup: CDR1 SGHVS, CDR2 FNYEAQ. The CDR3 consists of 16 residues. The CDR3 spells CASSLSPGQGVVTQYF. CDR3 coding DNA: TGTGCCAGCAGCTTATCCCCGGGACAGGGGGTCGTGACCCAGTACTTC.

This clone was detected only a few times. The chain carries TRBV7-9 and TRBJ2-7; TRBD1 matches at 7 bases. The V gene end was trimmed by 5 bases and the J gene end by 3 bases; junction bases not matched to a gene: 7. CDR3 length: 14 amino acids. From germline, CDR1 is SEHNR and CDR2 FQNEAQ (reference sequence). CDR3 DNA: TGTGCCAGCAGCCTCCGGGACAGAGTCTACGAGCAGTACTTC. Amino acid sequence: CASSLRDRVYEQYF.

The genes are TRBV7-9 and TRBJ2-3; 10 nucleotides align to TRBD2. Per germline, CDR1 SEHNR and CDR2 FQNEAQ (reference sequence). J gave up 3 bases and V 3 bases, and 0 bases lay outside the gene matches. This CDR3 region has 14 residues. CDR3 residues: CASSLGLATDTQYF. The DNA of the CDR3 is TGTGCCAGCAGCTTGGGACTAGCGACAGATACGCAGTATTTT.

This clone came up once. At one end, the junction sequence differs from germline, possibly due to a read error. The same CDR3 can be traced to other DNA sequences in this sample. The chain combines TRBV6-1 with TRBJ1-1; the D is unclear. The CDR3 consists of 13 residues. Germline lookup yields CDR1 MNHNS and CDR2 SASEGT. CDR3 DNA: TGTGCCAGCAGTCCACGGTACGACACTGAGGCTTTCTTT. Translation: CASSPRYDTEAFF.

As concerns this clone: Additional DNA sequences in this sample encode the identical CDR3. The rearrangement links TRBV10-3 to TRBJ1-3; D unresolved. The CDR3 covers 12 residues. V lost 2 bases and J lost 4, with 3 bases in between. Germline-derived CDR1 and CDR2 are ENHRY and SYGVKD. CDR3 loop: CAISETGNTIYF. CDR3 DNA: TGTGCCATCAGTGAGACGGGAAACACCATATATTTT.

The CDR3 DNA reads as TGTGCCAGCAGCGCCGACTTAAGAGGGGAAAAACTGTTTTTT. The encoded protein is CASSADLRGEKLFF. This chain links TRBV6-1 with TRBJ1-4; D is unclear. Germline CDR1 reads MNHNS; CDR2 reads SASEGT. Trimming removed 6 bases from V and 8 bases from J, with 16 bases in between. There are 14 residues in the CDR3.

The CDR3 sequence is CASSYGLASSTDTQYF. The CDR3 DNA sequence: TGTGCCAGCAGTTACGGGCTAGCGTCTAGCACAGATACGCAGTATTTT. The rearrangement uses TRBV6-5 and TRBJ2-3, with D perhaps matching TRBD2 (6 bases). V lost 2 bases and J 0 bases, leaving 12 bases between the germline ends. The germline V gene has CDR1 MNHEY and CDR2 SVGAGI. The CDR3 runs to 16 residues.

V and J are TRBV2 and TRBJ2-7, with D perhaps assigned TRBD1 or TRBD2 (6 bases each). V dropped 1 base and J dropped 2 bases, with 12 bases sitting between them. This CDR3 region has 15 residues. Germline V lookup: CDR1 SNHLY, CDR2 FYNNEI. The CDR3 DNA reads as TGTGCCAGCAGTGAAGGACGGGGGCCAACCTACGAGCAGTACTTC. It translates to CASSEGRGPTYEQYF.

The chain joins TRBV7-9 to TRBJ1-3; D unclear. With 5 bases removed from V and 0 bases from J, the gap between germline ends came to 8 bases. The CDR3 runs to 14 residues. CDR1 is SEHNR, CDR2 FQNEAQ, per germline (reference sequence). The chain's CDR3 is CASSRTFSGNTIYF. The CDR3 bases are TGTGCCAGCAGCCGGACGTTCTCTGGAAACACCATATATTTT.

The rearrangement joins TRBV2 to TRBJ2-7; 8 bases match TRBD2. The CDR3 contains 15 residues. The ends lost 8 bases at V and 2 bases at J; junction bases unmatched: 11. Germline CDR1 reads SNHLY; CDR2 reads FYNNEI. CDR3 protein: CASLKREGLTYEQYF. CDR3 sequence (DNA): TGTGCCAGCCTAAAACGGGAGGGTTTAACCTACGAGCAGTACTTC.